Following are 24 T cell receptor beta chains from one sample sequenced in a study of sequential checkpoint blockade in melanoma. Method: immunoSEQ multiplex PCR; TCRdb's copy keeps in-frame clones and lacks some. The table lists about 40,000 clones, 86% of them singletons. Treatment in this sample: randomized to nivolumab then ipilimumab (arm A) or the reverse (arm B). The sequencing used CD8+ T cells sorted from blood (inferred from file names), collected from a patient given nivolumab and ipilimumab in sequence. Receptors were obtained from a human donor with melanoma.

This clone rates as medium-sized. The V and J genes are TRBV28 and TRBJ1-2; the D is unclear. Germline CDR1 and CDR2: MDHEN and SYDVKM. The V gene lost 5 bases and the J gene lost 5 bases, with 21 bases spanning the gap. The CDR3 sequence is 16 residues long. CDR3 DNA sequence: TGTGCCAGCAGTCCCCTAAGTGGAGGGAGGTGGTATGGCTACACCTTC. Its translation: CASSPLSGGRWYGYTF.

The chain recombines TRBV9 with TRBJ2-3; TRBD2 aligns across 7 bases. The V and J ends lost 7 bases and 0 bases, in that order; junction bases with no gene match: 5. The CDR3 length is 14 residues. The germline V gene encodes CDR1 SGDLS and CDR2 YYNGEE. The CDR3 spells CASERGSSTDTQYF. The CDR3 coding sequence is TGTGCCAGCGAGCGGGGATCTAGCACAGATACGCAGTATTTT.

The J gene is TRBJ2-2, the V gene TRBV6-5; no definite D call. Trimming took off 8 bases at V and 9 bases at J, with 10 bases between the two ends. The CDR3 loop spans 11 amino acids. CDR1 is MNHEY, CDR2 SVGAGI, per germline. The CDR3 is CASGSGRELFF. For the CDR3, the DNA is TGTGCCAGCGGCTCGGGTCGGGAGCTGTTTTTT.

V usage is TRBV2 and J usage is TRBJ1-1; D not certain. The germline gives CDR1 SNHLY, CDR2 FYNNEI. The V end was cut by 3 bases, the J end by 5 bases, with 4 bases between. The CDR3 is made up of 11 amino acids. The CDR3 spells CASSETTEAFF. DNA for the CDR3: TGTGCCAGCAGTGAGACAACTGAAGCTTTCTTT.

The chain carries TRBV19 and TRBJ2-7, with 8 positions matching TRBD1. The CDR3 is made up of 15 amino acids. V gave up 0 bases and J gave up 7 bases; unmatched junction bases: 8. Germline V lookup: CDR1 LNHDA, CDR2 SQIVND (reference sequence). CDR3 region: CASSIDRGTGQEQYF. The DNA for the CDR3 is TGTGCCAGTAGTATAGATCGAGGGACAGGACAGGAGCAGTACTTC.

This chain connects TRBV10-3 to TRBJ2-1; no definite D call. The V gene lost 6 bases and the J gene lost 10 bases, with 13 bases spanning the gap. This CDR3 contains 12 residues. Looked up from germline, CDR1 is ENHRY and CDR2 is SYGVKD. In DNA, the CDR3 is TGTGCCATCAGGCCACCGACTGGAGAGCAGTTCTTC. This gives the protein CAIRPPTGEQFF.

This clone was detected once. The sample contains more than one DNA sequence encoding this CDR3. CDR3 in DNA: TGTGCCAGCAGTGAAGGGACTAGCGGGAGTTACGAGCAGTACTTC. It yields the protein CASSEGTSGSYEQYF. The V gene is TRBV6-1, the J gene TRBJ2-7, with 13 bases aligning to TRBD2. The CDR3 totals 15 residues. The V gene end was trimmed by 1 base and the J gene end by 4 bases; junction bases not matched to a gene: 1. Per germline, CDR1 MNHNS and CDR2 SASEGT.

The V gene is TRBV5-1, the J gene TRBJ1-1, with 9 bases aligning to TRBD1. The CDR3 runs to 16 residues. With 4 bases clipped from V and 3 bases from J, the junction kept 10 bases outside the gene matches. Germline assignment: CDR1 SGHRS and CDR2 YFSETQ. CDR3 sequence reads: CASSIYGTGFDTEAFF. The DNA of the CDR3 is TGCGCCAGCAGCATTTACGGGACAGGGTTTGACACTGAAGCTTTCTTT.

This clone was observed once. CDR3 DNA sequence: TGTGCCAGCAGCTTAGGTGGGACTAGCGGGGGCACAGATACGCAGTATTTT. Encoded protein: CASSLGGTSGGTDTQYF. J is TRBJ2-3 and V is TRBV13, with 13 bases matching TRBD2. With 0 bases clipped from V and 1 base from J, the junction kept 1 base outside the gene matches. There are 17 residues in the CDR3. The germline V gene encodes CDR1 PRHDT and CDR2 FYEKMQ (reference sequence). Full variable domain (remainder filled in from reference TRBV13 and TRBJ2-3): AAGVIQSPRHLIKEKRETATLKCYPIPRHDTVYWYQQGPGQDPQFLISFYEKMQSDKGSIPDRFSAQQFSDYHSELNMSSLELGDSALYFCASSLGGTSGGTDTQYFGPGTRLTVL.

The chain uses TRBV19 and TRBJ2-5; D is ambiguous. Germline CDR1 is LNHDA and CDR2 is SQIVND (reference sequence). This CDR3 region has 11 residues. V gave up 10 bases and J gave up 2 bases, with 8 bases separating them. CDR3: CATAGQETQYF. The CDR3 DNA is TGTGCCACAGCAGGACAAGAGACCCAGTACTTC.

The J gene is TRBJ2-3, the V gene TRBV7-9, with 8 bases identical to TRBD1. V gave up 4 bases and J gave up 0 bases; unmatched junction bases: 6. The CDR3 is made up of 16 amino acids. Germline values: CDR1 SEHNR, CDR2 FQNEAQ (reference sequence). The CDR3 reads CASSSRTGSSTDTQYF. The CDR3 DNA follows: TGTGCCAGCAGCTCTCGGACAGGGTCTAGCACAGATACGCAGTATTTT.

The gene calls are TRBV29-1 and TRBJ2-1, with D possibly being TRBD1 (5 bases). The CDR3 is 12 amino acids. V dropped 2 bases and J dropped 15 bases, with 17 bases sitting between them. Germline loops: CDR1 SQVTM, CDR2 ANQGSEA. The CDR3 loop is CSVETNTGSRFF. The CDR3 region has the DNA TGCAGCGTTGAAACTAACACAGGCTCACGGTTCTTC.

CDR3 DNA sequence: TGCGCCAGCAGCCGAAGCCACCCCCCTAGCGGCGGATCAGATACGCAGTATTTT. It translates to CASSRSHPPSGGSDTQYF. The chain employs TRBV4-1 and TRBJ2-3, with 7 bases lining up with TRBD2. The CDR3 runs to 18 residues. J was trimmed by 4 bases and V by 4 bases; bases with no gene match: 17. Germline V gives CDR1 MGHRA, CDR2 YSYEKL.

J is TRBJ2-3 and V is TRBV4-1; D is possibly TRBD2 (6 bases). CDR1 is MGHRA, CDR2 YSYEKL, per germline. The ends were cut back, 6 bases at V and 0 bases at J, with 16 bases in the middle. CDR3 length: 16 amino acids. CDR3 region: CASRPGAGKSTDTQYF. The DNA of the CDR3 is TGCGCCAGCAGACCCGGGGCGGGGAAAAGCACAGATACGCAGTATTTT.

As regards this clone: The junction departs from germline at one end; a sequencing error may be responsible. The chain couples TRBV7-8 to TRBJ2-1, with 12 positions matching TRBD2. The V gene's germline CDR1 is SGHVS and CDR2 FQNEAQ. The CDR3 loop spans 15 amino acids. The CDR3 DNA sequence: TGTGCCAGCAGCCAGACTAGCGGGAGAGGGGGGGGAATGATCTTC. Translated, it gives CASSQTSGRGGGMIF. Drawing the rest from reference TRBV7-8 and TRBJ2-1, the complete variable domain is GAGVSQSPRYKVAKRGQDVALRCDPISGHVSLFWYQQALGQGPEFLTYFQNEAQLDKSGLPSDRFFAERPEGSVSTLKIQRTQQEDSAVYLCASSQTSGRGGGMIFGPGTRLTVL.

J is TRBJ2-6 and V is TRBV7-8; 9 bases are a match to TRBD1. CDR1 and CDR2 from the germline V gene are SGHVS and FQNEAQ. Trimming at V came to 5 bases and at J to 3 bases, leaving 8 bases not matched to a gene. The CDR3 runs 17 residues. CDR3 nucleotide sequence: TGTGCCAGCAGCCCATGGACAGGGGCGGGTGGGGCCAACGTCCTGACTTTC. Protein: CASSPWTGAGGANVLTF.

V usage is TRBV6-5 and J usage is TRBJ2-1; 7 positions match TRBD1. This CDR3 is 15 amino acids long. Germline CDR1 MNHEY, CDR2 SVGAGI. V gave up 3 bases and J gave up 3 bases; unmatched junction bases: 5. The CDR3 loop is CASSYTGVDYNEQFF. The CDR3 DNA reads TGTGCCAGCAGTTATACAGGGGTGGACTACAATGAGCAGTTCTTC.

CDR3 residues: CASSLARTDEAFF. The CDR3 region has the DNA TGTGCCAGCAGCTTAGCCCGAACAGATGAAGCTTTCTTT. V gene TRBV7-9 combines with J gene TRBJ1-1; D gene ambiguous. The CDR3 length is 13 residues. Trimming stripped 0 bases from V and 7 bases from J, with 9 bases between. Germline V lookup: CDR1 SEHNR, CDR2 FQNEAQ (reference sequence).

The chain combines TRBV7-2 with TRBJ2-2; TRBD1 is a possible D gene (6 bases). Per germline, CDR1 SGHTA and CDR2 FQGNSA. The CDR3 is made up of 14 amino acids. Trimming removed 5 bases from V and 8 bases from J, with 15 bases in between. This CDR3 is CASSITGYSGELFF. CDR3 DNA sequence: TGTGCCAGCAGCATCACAGGGTATTCAGGGGAGCTGTTTTTT.

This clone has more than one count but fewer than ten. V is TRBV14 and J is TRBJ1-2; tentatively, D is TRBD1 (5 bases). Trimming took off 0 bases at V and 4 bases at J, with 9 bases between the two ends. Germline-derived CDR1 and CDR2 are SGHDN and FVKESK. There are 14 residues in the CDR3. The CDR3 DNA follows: TGTGCCAGCAGCCAAGATTATCAGGGCTATGGCTACACCTTC. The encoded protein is CASSQDYQGYGYTF.

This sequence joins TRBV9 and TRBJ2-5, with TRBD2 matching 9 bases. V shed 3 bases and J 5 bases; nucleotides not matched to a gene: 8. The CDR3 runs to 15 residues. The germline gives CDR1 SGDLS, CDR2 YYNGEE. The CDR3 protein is CASSDSGRAVETQYF. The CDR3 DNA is TGTGCCAGCAGCGATAGCGGGAGAGCTGTTGAGACCCAGTACTTC.

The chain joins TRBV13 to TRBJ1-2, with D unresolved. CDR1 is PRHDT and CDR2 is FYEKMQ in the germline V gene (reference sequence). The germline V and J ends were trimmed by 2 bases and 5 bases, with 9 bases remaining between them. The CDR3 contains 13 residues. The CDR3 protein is CASSLSGLYGYTF. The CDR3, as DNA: TGTGCCAGCAGCTTATCCGGTCTATATGGCTACACCTTC.

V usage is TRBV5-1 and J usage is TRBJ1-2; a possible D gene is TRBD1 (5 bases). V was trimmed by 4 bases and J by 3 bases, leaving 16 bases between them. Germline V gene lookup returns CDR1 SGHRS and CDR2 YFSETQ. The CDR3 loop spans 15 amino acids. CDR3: CASSPSWGLYYGYTF. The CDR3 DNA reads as TGCGCCAGCAGCCCCAGTTGGGGCCTATACTATGGCTACACCTTC.

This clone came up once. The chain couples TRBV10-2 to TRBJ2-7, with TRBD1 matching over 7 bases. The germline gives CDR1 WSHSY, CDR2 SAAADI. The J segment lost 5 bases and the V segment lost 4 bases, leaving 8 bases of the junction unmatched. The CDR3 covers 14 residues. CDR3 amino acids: CASSVETGINEQYF. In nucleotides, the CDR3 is TGCGCCAGCAGTGTTGAGACAGGGATAAACGAGCAGTACTTC.